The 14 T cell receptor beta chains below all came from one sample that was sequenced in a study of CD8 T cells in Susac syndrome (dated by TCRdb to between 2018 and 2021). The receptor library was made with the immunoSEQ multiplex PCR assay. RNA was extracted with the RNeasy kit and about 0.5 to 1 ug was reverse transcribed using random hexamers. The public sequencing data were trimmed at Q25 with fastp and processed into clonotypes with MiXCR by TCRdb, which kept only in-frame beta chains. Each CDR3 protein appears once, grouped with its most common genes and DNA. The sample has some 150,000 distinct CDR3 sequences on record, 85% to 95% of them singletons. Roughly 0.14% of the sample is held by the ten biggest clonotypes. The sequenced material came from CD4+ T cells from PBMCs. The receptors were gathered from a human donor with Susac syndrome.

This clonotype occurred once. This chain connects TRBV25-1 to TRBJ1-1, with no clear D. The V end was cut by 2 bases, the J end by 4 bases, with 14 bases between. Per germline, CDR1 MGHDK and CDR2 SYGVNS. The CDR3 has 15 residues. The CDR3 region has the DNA TGTGCCAGCAGTGAAACAACGGCAGTAGGCACTGAAGCTTTCTTT. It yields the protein CASSETTAVGTEAFF.

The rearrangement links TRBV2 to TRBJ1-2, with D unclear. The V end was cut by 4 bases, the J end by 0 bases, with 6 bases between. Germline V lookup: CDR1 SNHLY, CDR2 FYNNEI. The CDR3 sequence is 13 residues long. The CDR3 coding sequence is TGTGCCAGCAGTGGGGAGTCTAACTATGGCTACACCTTC. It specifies CASSGESNYGYTF.

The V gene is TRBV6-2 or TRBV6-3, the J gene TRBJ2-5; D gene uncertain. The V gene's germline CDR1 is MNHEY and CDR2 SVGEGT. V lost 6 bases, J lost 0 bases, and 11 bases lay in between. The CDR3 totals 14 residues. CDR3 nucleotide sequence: TGTGCCAGCAGCTTCCCACCGTACCAAGAGACCCAGTACTTC. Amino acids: CASSFPPYQETQYF.

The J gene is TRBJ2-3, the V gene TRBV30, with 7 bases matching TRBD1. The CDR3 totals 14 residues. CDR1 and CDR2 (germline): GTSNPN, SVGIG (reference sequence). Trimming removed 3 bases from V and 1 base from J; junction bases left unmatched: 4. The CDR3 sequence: CAWSRGQGTDTQYF. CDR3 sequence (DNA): TGTGCCTGGAGCCGAGGACAGGGCACAGATACGCAGTATTTT.

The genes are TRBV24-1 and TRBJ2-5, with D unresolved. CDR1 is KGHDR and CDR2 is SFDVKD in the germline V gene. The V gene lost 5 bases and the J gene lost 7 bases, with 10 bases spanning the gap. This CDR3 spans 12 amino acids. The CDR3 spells CATSADRGTQYF. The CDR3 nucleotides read TGTGCCACCAGTGCGGACCGAGGGACCCAGTACTTC.

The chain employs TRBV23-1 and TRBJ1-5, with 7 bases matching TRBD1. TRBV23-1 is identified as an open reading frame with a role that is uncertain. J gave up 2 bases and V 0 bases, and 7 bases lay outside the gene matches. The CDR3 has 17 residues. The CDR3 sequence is CASSQSVVGQGNQPQHF. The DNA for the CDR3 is TGCGCCAGCAGTCAATCGGTCGTCGGACAGGGCAATCAGCCCCAGCATTTT.

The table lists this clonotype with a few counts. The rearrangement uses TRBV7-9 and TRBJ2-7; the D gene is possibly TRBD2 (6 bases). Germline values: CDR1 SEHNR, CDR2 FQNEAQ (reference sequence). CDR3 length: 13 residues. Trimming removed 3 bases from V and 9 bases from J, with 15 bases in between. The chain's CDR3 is CASSLHLNGGQYF. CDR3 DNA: TGTGCCAGCAGCTTGCACTTAAACGGGGGGCAGTACTTC.

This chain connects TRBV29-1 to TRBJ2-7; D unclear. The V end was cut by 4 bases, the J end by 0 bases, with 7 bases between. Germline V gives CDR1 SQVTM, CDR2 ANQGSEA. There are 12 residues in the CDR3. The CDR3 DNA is TGCAGCGTTGGGATTGGCTCCTACGAGCAGTACTTC. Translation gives CSVGIGSYEQYF.

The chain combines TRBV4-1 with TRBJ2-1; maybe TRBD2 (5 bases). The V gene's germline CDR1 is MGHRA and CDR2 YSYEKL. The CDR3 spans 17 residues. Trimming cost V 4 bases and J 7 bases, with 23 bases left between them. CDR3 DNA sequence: TGCGCCAGCAGCCCCTTTGCGACTACCAGCTCCCGGAATGAGCAGTTCTTC. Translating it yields CASSPFATTSSRNEQFF.

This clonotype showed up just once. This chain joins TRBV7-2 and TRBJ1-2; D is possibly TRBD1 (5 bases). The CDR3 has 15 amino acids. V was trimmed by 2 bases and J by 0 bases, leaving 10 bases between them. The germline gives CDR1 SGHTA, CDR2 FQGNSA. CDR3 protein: CASSLTGPANYGYTF. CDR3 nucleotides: TGTGCCAGCAGCTTAACGGGACCAGCTAACTATGGCTACACCTTC. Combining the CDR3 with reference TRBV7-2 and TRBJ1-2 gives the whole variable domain GAGVSQSPSNKVTEKGKDVELRCDPISGHTALYWYRQSLGQGLEFLIYFQGNSAPDKSGLPSDRFSAERTGGSVSTLTIQRTQQEDSAVYLCASSLTGPANYGYTFGSGTRLTVV.

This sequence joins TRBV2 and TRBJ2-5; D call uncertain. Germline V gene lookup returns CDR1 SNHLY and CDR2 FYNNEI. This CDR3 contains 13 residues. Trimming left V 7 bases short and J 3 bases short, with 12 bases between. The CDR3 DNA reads TGTGCCAGCATCGGGCAGCCCAAAGAGACCCAGTACTTC. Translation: CASIGQPKETQYF. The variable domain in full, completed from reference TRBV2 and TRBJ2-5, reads EPEVTQTPSHQVTQMGQEVILRCVPISNHLYFYWYRQILGQKVEFLVSFYNNEISEKSEIFDDQFSVERPDGSNFTLKIRSTKLEDSAMYFCASIGQPKETQYFGPGTRLLVL.

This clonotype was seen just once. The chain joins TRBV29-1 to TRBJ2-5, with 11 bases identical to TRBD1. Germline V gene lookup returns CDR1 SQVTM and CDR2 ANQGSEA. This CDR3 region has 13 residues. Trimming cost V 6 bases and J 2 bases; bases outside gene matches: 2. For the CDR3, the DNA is TGCAGCGTCGGGACAGGGGGTCAAGAGACCCAGTACTTC. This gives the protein CSVGTGGQETQYF.

CDR3 amino acids: CASRRTGGTGELFF. In DNA, the CDR3 is TGTGCCAGCAGGCGAACAGGGGGCACCGGGGAGCTGTTTTTT. The chain has TRBV7-8 and TRBJ2-2, with 8 bases matching TRBD1. Trimming at V came to 6 bases and at J to 4 bases, leaving 4 bases not matched to a gene. Germline values: CDR1 SGHVS, CDR2 FQNEAQ. The length of the CDR3 is 14 residues. The full variable domain, in which reference TRBV7-8 and TRBJ2-2 provide the parts outside the CDR3, is GAGVSQSPRYKVAKRGQDVALRCDPISGHVSLFWYQQALGQGPEFLTYFQNEAQLDKSGLPSDRFFAERPEGSVSTLKIQRTQQEDSAVYLCASRRTGGTGELFFGEGSRLTVL.

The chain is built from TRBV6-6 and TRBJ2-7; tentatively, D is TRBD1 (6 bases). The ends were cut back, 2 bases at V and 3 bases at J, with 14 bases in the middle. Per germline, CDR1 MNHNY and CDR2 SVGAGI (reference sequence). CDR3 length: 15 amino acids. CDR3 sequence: CASSYSIGDNYEQYF. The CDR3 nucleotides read TGTGCCAGCAGTTACAGTATTGGGGACAACTACGAGCAGTACTTC.